The clone carrying this T cell receptor (beta chain) was counted once. These data originate in a study of blood T cell repertoires in COVID-19. Trimming left V 4 bases short and J 7 bases short, with 17 bases between. Germline-derived CDR1 and CDR2 are SGHDN and FVKESK. The CDR3 runs 16 residues. Data came from immunoSEQ multiplex PCR; TCRdb stores just in-frame clones and leaves some out. Of over 150,000 clones listed, 87% were seen once; the top ten hold about 0.95%. Sequencing input: peripheral blood. The chain recombines TRBV14 with TRBJ1-6, with TRBD1 as a possible D gene (6 bases). The sequence came from a woman under 30 who had recovered from COVID-19. The CDR3 DNA is TGTGCCAGCAGCCCGAGGGCAGGGGAGTACAATTCACCCCTCCACTTT. Translating gives CASSPRAGEYNSPLHF.